This record concerns one TCR beta chain sequence. The data were produced by immunoSEQ multiplex PCR, yet TCRdb's version contains in-frame clones alone and is incomplete. The data hold about 79,000 clones, with roughly 91% observed a single time. This sample is part of a study of OX40 agonist ivuxolimab in advanced cancers. Background on the study: The study treated patients with ivuxolimab, an agonistic anti-OX40 (CD134) antibody. Patients got intravenous ivuxolimab at 0.01 to 10 mg/kg every 2 weeks.

V lost 3 bases and J lost 6, with 10 bases in between. Germline V gene sequence: CDR1 SGHDT, CDR2 YYEEEE. The CDR3 has 13 amino acids. The receptor comes from an adult with an advanced solid tumor such as melanoma, head and neck, liver or kidney cancer. The chain couples TRBV5-6 to TRBJ2-1; TRBD2 is a possible D gene (6 bases). Sequenced here: CD4+ or CD8+ T cells sorted from blood, sampled in a trial of the OX40 agonist ivuxolimab. This chain's CDR3 is CASSWDFSNEQFF. CDR3 nucleotide sequence: TGTGCCAGCAGCTGGGACTTCTCCAATGAGCAGTTCTTC. The whole variable domain, remainder taken from reference TRBV5-6 and TRBJ2-1, is DAGVTQSPTHLIKTRGQQVTLRCSPKSGHDTVSWYQQALGQGPQFIFQYYEEEERQRGNFPDRFSGHQFPNYSSELNVNALLLGDSALYLCASSWDFSNEQFFGPGTRLTVL.